The 15 T cell receptor beta chains below were found in one sample sequenced in a study of molecular identifiers for immune sequencing clone quantification. Via MiXCR, TCRdb re-called the PCR reads, giving one row per CDR3 protein. The sample lists roughly 93,000 distinct CDR3 sequences; under 20% were seen once. The sequenced material came from naive CD8+ T cells from blood, with Jurkat cell RNA spiked in. The sample's subset: FACS-sorted CD8+CD4-CCR7+CD45RA+ naive T cells. The receptor set was obtained from a human donor in good health. Some libraries in this study had Jurkat cell RNA spiked in.

This clonotype was seen repeatedly, ten times or more. The chain joins TRBV6-2 or TRBV6-3 to TRBJ1-4; no clear D gene. Germline lookup yields CDR1 MNHEY and CDR2 SVGEGT. The CDR3 length is 14 residues. Trimming took off 5 bases at V and 6 bases at J, with 13 bases between the two ends. The CDR3 bases are TGTGCCAGCAGTACCGGGTTTCGGCATGAAAAACTGTTTTTT. This codes for CASSTGFRHEKLFF.

This clonotype came up many times. The chain recombines TRBV7-9 with TRBJ2-7; D gene uncertain. This CDR3 spans 14 amino acids. The V and J ends lost 2 bases and 2 bases respectively, with 10 bases between them. CDR1 is SEHNR and CDR2 is FQNEAQ in the germline V gene (reference sequence). The CDR3 loop is CASSLRGGPYEQYF. The CDR3 DNA reads TGTGCCAGCAGCTTACGTGGCGGCCCCTACGAGCAGTACTTC.

Regarding this clonotype: Being one base from a much bigger clone, this may be a read error. The chain couples TRBV19 to TRBJ1-5; D is perhaps TRBD1 (5 bases). The CDR3 extends over 15 amino acids. V was cut by 4 bases and J by 1 base, with 11 bases left in between. CDR1 is LNHDA, CDR2 SQIVND, per germline (reference sequence). The CDR3 here is CASSRGIESNQPQHF. For the CDR3, the DNA is TGTGCCAGTAGTAGGGGCATCGAGAGCAATCAGCCCCAGCATTTT.

This clonotype was seen repeatedly, ten times or more. The chain has TRBV11-3 and TRBJ2-5, with 7 positions matching TRBD1. This CDR3 region has 15 residues. Germline V gene data show CDR1 as SGHNT and CDR2 as YENEEA. Unmatched junction bases numbered 9, after V lost 5 bases and J lost 3 bases. The CDR3 protein is CASSPRDSSKETQYF. CDR3 DNA sequence: TGTGCCAGCAGCCCTCGGGACAGCTCCAAAGAGACCCAGTACTTC.

Many counts were recorded for this clonotype. This rearrangement joins TRBV7-9 to TRBJ2-2, with D hard to call. Trimming left V 3 bases short and J 1 base short, with 12 bases between. Germline-derived CDR1 and CDR2 are SEHNR and FQNEAQ (reference sequence). This CDR3 spans 16 amino acids. CDR3 sequence reads: CASSFASSQNTGELFF. In DNA, the CDR3 is TGTGCCAGCAGCTTTGCAAGTTCTCAGAACACCGGGGAGCTGTTTTTT.

At least ten counts were recorded for this clonotype. The chain has TRBV7-9 and TRBJ1-5; D ambiguous. Per the germline V gene, CDR1 is SEHNR and CDR2 is FQNEAQ (reference sequence). The CDR3 contains 14 residues. The germline V and J ends were trimmed by 1 base and 5 bases, with 9 bases remaining between them. The CDR3 here is CASSLGADDQPQHF. DNA for the CDR3: TGTGCCAGCAGCTTAGGGGCAGATGATCAGCCCCAGCATTTT.

At least ten counts were recorded for this clonotype. J is TRBJ2-5 and V is TRBV12-3 or TRBV12-4, with no clear D. Trimming cost V 6 bases and J 3 bases, with 14 bases left between them. This CDR3 is built from 14 residues. In DNA, the CDR3 is TGTGCCAGCAGCCCGACGCTGATCGAAGAGACCCAGTACTTC. Translated, it gives CASSPTLIEETQYF.

This clonotype was observed at least ten times. At one of its ends the junction is not consistent with the germline gene, which may arise from a read error. The chain couples TRBV28 to TRBJ1-5; D remains unclear. Germline V gene lookup returns CDR1 MDHEN and CDR2 SYDVKM. The CDR3 spans 15 residues. The CDR3 sequence is CASTVFRGGSQPQHF. The CDR3 region has the DNA TGTGCGAGCACTGTTTTCCGGGGTGGTAGTCAGCCCCAGCATTTT.

At least ten counts were recorded for this clonotype. The chain combines TRBV5-5 with TRBJ2-7, with D possibly TRBD2 on 7 matching bases. The CDR3 runs to 16 residues. V dropped 5 bases and J dropped 1 base, with 19 bases sitting between them. Germline loops: CDR1 SGHKS, CDR2 YYEKEE (reference sequence). CDR3 in amino acids: CASRSSRGTPSYEQYF. Here the CDR3 DNA reads TGTGCCAGCAGGAGTTCGCGGGGGACACCATCCTACGAGCAGTACTTC.

In this sample, this clonotype turned up many times. The J gene is TRBJ2-3, the V gene TRBV13; tentative D call: TRBD2 (5 bases). Between the trimmed V and J ends, which lost 3 bases and 5 bases, there was a span of 18 bases. Germline V gene lookup returns CDR1 PRHDT and CDR2 FYEKMQ (reference sequence). There are 16 residues in the CDR3. CDR3 amino acids: CASSFYGLQGLDTQYF. The CDR3 bases are TGTGCCAGCAGCTTCTATGGACTCCAAGGGTTAGATACGCAGTATTTT.

This clonotype was observed a handful of times. The chain carries TRBV7-6 and TRBJ1-4; possibly TRBD1 for D (5 bases). Per germline, CDR1 SGHVS and CDR2 FNYEAQ. The CDR3 runs 16 residues. V was pared by 1 base and J by 5 bases, with 14 bases between. DNA of the CDR3: TGTGCCAGCAGCTTAGAGGGACCTAAAATGAATGAAAAACTGTTTTTT. Translated, it gives CASSLEGPKMNEKLFF.

There are many counts of this clonotype. V and J are TRBV2 and TRBJ1-1, with TRBD1 identical over 11 bases. Looked up from germline, CDR1 is SNHLY and CDR2 is FYNNEI. Trimming cost V 7 bases and J 4 bases; bases outside gene matches: 11. The CDR3 consists of 16 residues. The CDR3: CASTEGQGALGTEAFF. DNA of the CDR3: TGTGCCAGCACCGAAGGACAGGGGGCGTTGGGCACTGAAGCTTTCTTT.

V and J are TRBV9 and TRBJ1-1, with TRBD1 matching over 8 bases. The CDR3 spans 18 residues. Germline V CDR1 and CDR2: SGDLS, YYNGEE. Trimming removed 4 bases from V and 1 base from J; junction bases left unmatched: 15. CDR3 residues: CASSPRTGNDIQNTEAFF. As DNA, the CDR3 is TGTGCCAGCAGCCCCCGGACAGGGAACGATATTCAGAACACTGAAGCTTTCTTT.

This clonotype was observed at least ten times. The chain uses TRBV7-9 and TRBJ2-7; 9 nucleotides align to TRBD1. The CDR3 has 15 amino acids. Germline-derived CDR1 and CDR2 are SEHNR and FQNEAQ (reference sequence). V lost 1 base, J lost 7 bases, and 8 bases stayed unmatched. The CDR3 DNA reads as TGTGCCAGCAGCTTAGTTGAACAGGGGGCTCGGGAGCAGTACTTC. Protein: CASSLVEQGAREQYF.

This clonotype was counted many times. The genes are TRBV21-1 and TRBJ1-5. TRBV21-1 is a recognized pseudogene. This CDR3 region has 17 residues. CDR3 DNA: TGTGCCAGCAGCAAAGATGCATCCACAATGTGCAATCAGCCCCAGCATTTT. Protein: CASSKDASTMCNQPQHF.